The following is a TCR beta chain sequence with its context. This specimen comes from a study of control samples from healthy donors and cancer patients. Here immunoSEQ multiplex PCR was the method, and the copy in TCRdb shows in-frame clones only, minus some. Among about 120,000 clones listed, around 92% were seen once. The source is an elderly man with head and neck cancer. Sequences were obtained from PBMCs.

In DNA, the CDR3 is TGTGCCAGCAGCTTGGTAGGGGCGAATCAGCCCCAGCATTTT. Amino acid sequence: CASSLVGANQPQHF. J is TRBJ1-5 and V is TRBV7-2; D perhaps matches TRBD1 (5 bases). The V gene lost 3 bases and the J gene lost 4 bases, with 10 bases spanning the gap. CDR3 length: 14 residues. Germline CDR1 reads SGHTA; CDR2 reads FQGNSA. The variable domain in full, with the rest retrieved from reference TRBV7-2 and TRBJ1-5, is GAGVSQSPSNKVTEKGKDVELRCDPISGHTALYWYRQSLGQGLEFLIYFQGNSAPDKSGLPSDRFSAERTGGSVSTLTIQRTQQEDSAVYLCASSLVGANQPQHFGDGTRLSIL.